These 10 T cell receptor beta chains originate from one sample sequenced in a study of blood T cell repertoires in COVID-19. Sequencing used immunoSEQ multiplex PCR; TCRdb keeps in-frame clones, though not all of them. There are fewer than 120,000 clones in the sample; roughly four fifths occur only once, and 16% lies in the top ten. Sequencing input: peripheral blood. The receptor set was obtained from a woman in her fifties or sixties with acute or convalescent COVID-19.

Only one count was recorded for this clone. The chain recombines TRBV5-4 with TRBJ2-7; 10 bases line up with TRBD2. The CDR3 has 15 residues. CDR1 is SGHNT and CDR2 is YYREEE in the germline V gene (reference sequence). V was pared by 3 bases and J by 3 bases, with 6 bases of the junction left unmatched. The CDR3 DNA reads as TGTGCCAGCAGCTCCCAGCGGGGGGGGGTCTACGAGCAGTACTTC. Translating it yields CASSSQRGGVYEQYF.

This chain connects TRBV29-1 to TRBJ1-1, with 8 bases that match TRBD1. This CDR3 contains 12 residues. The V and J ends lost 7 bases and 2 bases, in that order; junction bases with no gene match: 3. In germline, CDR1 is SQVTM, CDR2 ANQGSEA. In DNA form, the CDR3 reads TGCAGCGGGGGACAGGTTAACACTGAAGCTTTCTTT. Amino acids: CSGGQVNTEAFF.

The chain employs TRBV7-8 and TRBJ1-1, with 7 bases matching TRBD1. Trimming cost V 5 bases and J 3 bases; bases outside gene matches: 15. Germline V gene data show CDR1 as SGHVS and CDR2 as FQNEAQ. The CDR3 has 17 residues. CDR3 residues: CASSPRRGREIYTEAFF. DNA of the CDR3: TGTGCCAGCAGCCCGAGAAGGGGGCGCGAGATCTACACTGAAGCTTTCTTT.

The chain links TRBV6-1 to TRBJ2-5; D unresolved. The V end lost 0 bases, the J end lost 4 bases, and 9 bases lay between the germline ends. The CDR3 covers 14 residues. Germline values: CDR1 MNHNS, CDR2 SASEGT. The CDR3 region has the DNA TGTGCCAGCAGTGAAGCGTATAGTCGAGAGACCCAGTACTTC. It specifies CASSEAYSRETQYF.

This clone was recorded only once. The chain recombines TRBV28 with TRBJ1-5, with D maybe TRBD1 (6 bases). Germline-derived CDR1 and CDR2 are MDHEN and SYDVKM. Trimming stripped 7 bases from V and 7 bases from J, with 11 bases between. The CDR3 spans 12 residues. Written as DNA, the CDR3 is TGTGCCAGCACCGTAGGGGGACAGCCCCAGCATTTT. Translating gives CASTVGGQPQHF.

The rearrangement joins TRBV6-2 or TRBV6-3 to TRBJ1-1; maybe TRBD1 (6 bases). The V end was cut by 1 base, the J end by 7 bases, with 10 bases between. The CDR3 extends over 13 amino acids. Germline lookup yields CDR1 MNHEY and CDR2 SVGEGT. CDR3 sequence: CASSYLQGNEAFF. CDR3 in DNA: TGTGCCAGCAGTTACTTACAGGGTAATGAAGCTTTCTTT.

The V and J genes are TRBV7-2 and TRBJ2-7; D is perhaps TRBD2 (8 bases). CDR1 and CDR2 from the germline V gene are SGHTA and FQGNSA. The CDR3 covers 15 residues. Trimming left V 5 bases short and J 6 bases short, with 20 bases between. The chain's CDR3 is CASSPTQGTSREQYF. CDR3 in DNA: TGTGCCAGCAGCCCCACACAGGGGACTAGTCGCGAGCAGTACTTC.

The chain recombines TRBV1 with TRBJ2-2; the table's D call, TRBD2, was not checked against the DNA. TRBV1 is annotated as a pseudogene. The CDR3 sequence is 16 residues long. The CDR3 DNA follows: TGCACCAGCAGCCAAGCACTAGCGGGGGCTACCGGGGAGCTGTTTTTT. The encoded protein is CTSSQALAGATGELFF.

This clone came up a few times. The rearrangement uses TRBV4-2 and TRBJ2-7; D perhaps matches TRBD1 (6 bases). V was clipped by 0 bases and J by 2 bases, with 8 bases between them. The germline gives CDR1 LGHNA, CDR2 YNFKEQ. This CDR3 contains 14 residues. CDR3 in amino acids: CASSQDRGPYEQYF. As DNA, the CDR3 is TGTGCCAGCAGCCAAGACAGGGGCCCCTACGAGCAGTACTTC.

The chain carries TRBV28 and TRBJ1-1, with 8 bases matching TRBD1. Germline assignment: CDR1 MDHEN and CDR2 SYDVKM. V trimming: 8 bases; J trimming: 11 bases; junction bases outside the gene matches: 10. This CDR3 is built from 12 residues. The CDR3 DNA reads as TGTGCCAGCTCTACCGCAGGGGGCCATGCTTTCTTT. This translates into CASSTAGGHAFF.